This entry describes one T cell receptor (beta chain). Antigen: not known. The germline V gene encodes CDR1 MDHEN and CDR2 SYDVKM. V was shortened by 6 bases and J by 4 bases, with 15 bases between the two germline ends. The CDR3 has 14 amino acids. This sample was included in a study of blood T cells in healthy people across ages. For the study at large: Per every two T cells, about one barcoded beta molecule was captured by template switching. General study results and limits: Naive T cell percentage by flow cytometry tracked strongly with beta diversity.

The donors, healthy Caucasians from Russia, were aged about 6 to 100. RNA extraction gave at least 5.5 micrograms of total RNA per sample. Combining a sample-barcoded 5' primer with a J-beta primer mix, a second PCR ran for roughly 7 to 12 cycles. TCRdb re-derived calls from the 5' RACE reads in MiXCR, one entry per CDR3 protein. The repertoire holds under 2,000,000 distinct CDR3 sequences, with about 50% as singletons. The sequence derives from a woman in her 40s in good health. This sequence joins TRBV28 and TRBJ1-2, with D possibly being TRBD1 (6 bases). Sequencing was performed on blood. Written as DNA, the CDR3 is TGTGCCAGCAGCGCCTCATCAGGGGCCTATGGCTACACCTTC. Its translation: CASSASSGAYGYTF.